The rows below give T cell receptor beta chains drawn from one sample of a study of regulatory T cells in long-lasting Graves disease. TCRdb reprocessed the multiplex PCR reads with MiXCR, giving one entry per CDR3 protein. Among 650,000 to 700,000 distinct CDR3 sequences listed, about 32% were seen once. The sequencing here drew on peripheral blood mononuclear cells (PBMCs), taken when the disease was refractory, from a patient treated with antithyroid drugs. These TCRs come from a female donor with Graves disease. CDR3s include the opening cysteine and the closing phenylalanine or tryptophan. The D gene is left open where the match is weak. Clone size appears in some rows only: once, few, many, or a class for an expanded clone.

TRBJ1-1	.	.	TRBV28	CASSGRNEAFF	TGTGCCAGCAGTGGCAGGAACGAAGCTTTCTTT
TRBJ1-5	.	.	TRBV12-3/TRBV12-4	CASSPRWVSNQPQHF	TGTGCCAGCAGCCCCCGGTGGGTGAGCAATCAGCCCCAGCATTTT
TRBJ1-4	.	.	TRBV6-1	CASTRWATNEKLFF	TGTGCCAGCACCCGTTGGGCAACTAATGAAAAACTGTTTTTT
TRBJ2-7	.	many	TRBV6-1	CASSVGVGGSTYEQYF	TGTGCCAGCAGTGTTGGCGTGGGCGGCTCGACCTACGAGCAGTACTTC
TRBJ1-6	.	.	TRBV6-5	CASSYRVLQALPSSYNSPLHF	TGTGCCAGCAGTTACAGGGTACTACAAGCACTCCCGAGCTCCTATAATTCACCCCTCCACTTT
TRBJ2-5	.	.	TRBV10-2	CASIAGETQYF	TGCGCCAGCATTGCGGGGGAGACCCAGTACTTC
TRBJ1-5	.	.	TRBV11-2	CASSGGALSNQPQHF	TGTGCCAGCAGTGGGGGGGCCCTAAGCAATCAGCCCCAGCATTTT
TRBJ2-7	.	.	TRBV3-1	CASSLDGATYEQYF	TGCGCCAGCAGCCTTGACGGTGCCACCTACGAGCAGTACTTC
TRBJ1-5	TRBD1	many	TRBV6-1	CAARDRGYSNQPQHF	TGTGCCGCCCGGGACAGGGGATATAGCAATCAGCCCCAGCATTTT
TRBJ2-7	.	.	TRBV20-1	CSAREAVGAAPYEQYF	TGCAGTGCTAGAGAGGCCGTTGGGGCGGCACCCTACGAGCAGTACTTC
TRBJ1-1	TRBD1	.	TRBV3-1	CASSRRTGPEAFF	TGTGCCAGCAGCCGACGGACAGGCCCTGAAGCTTTCTTT
TRBJ2-2	.	.	TRBV12-3/TRBV12-4	CASSYSGTPFTGELFF	TGTGCCAGCAGCTACTCCGGGACTCCCTTCACCGGGGAGCTGTTTTTT
TRBJ1-2	.	few	TRBV20-1	CSASEGSLNYGYTF	TGCAGTGCTAGCGAGGGCTCCCTTAACTATGGCTACACCTTC
TRBJ2-5	TRBD2	many	TRBV19	CASSISGGETQYF	TGTGCCAGCAGTATTAGCGGGGGGGAGACCCAGTACTTC
TRBJ2-1	TRBD2	.	TRBV28	CASSSREDRGYEQFF	TGTGCCAGCAGTTCCCGGGAGGACCGGGGGTATGAGCAGTTCTTC
TRBJ1-2	TRBD1	few	TRBV7-2	CASSRLPGTGYGYTF	TGTGCCAGCAGCCGCCTACCTGGGACAGGTTATGGCTACACCTTC
TRBJ2-7	.	few	TRBV3-1	CASSQGSHEQYF	TGTGCCAGCAGCCAGGGGTCCCACGAGCAGTACTTC
TRBJ2-7	TRBD2	.	TRBV27	CASSLKAGGNYEQYF	TGTGCCAGCAGTTTAAAGGCGGGAGGTAATTACGAGCAGTACTTC
TRBJ1-5	.	.	TRBV6-2/TRBV6-3	CASNLGRNQPQHF	TGTGCCAGCAACCTGGGTCGAAATCAGCCCCAGCATTTT
TRBJ1-1	.	few	TRBV6-2/TRBV6-3	CASSYSNLQPNTEAFF	TGTGCCAGCAGTTACTCGAATCTACAGCCGAACACTGAAGCTTTCTTT
TRBJ2-5	.	few	TRBV11-2	CASSLGRRGETQYF	TGTGCCAGCAGCCTCGGCCGCAGGGGAGAGACCCAGTACTTC
TRBJ1-1	.	.	TRBV20-1	CSASKGGGTEAFF	TGCAGTGCCAGCAAGGGGGGCGGCACTGAAGCTTTCTTT
TRBJ2-2	TRBD1	many	TRBV28	CASSLTGTGSTGELFF	TGTGCCAGCAGTTTAACCGGGACAGGGAGCACCGGGGAGCTGTTTTTT
TRBJ1-2	.	few	TRBV6-1	CASRRDNDYGYTF	TGTGCCAGCAGGAGAGACAATGACTATGGCTACACCTTC
TRBJ2-2	.	few	TRBV11-2	CASRKHRMTGELFF	TGTGCCAGCAGAAAACATCGTATGACCGGGGAGCTGTTTTTT
TRBJ1-6	.	few	TRBV30	CAWSEQADSPLHF	TGTGCCTGGAGTGAACAGGCGGATTCACCCCTCCACTTT
TRBJ1-4	.	.	TRBV20-1	CSARDPGQSNEKLFF	TGCAGTGCTAGAGATCCCGGACAGTCTAATGAAAAACTGTTTTTT
TRBJ2-7	.	.	TRBV10-2	CASRPRGGPVHEQYF	TGCGCCAGCAGACCCCGTGGGGGGCCAGTCCACGAGCAGTACTTC
TRBJ1-1	.	few	TRBV6-1	CASSVQPVTEAFF	TGTGCCAGCAGTGTCCAACCCGTCACTGAAGCTTTCTTT
TRBJ1-2	TRBD1	.	TRBV6-1	CAGKSAGGTPANYGYTF	TGTGCCGGGAAAAGTGCAGGGGGCACACCAGCTAACTATGGCTACACCTTC
TRBJ2-7	TRBD2	.	TRBV20-1	CSARSLAGVYEQYF	TGCAGTGCTAGAAGCCTAGCGGGGGTTTACGAGCAGTACTTC
TRBJ1-5	.	.	TRBV11-2	CASSLFGGFNQPQHF	TGTGCCAGCAGCTTATTTGGGGGTTTCAATCAGCCCCAGCATTTT
TRBJ1-2	.	.	TRBV12-3/TRBV12-4	CASRHAGTVHGYTF	TGTGCCAGCAGGCACGCCGGGACCGTCCATGGCTACACCTTC
TRBJ1-5	TRBD1	.	TRBV11-2	CASSLRQGIQPQHF	TGTGCCAGCAGTTTAAGACAGGGGATCCAGCCCCAGCATTTT
TRBJ2-7	TRBD1	few	TRBV15	CATSRARTGTYEQYF	TGTGCCACCAGCAGAGCCCGGACAGGGACCTACGAGCAGTACTTC
TRBJ2-1	.	.	TRBV28	CASTLAGEYEQFF	TGTGCCAGCACTCTTGCCGGGGAATATGAGCAGTTCTTC
TRBJ1-5	.	.	TRBV3-1	CASSPLLGQPQHF	TGTGCCAGCAGCCCGCTCTTGGGTCAGCCCCAGCATTTT
TRBJ1-3	.	few	TRBV28	CASSRTARNTIYF	TGTGCCAGCAGTCGGACAGCAAGAAACACCATATATTTT
TRBJ2-5	TRBD2	few	TRBV20-1	CSARDLAGVFVAQYF	TGCAGTGCTAGAGATCTAGCGGGAGTTTTCGTGGCCCAGTACTTC
TRBJ1-2	.	.	TRBV27	CASSLGGTPYGYTF	TGTGCCAGCAGTTTAGGGGGGACGCCCTATGGCTACACCTTC
TRBJ1-4	.	few	TRBV7-9	CASRESPAVGEKLFF	TGTGCCAGCAGGGAATCGCCCGCAGTCGGAGAAAAACTGTTTTTT
TRBJ1-5	.	.	TRBV6-1	CASSPSGRPQHF	TGTGCCAGCAGTCCCTCGGGGAGGCCCCAGCATTTT
TRBJ2-1	TRBD2	many	TRBV27	CASSLSQRGGEQFF	TGTGCCAGCAGTTTATCGCAGCGGGGTGGTGAGCAGTTCTTC
TRBJ1-1	TRBD1	.	TRBV12-3/TRBV12-4	CASSSSGTVNTEAFF	TGTGCCAGCAGTTCTTCCGGGACAGTGAACACTGAAGCTTTCTTT
TRBJ2-3	.	few	TRBV20-1	CSAKGGLTDTQYF	TGCAGTGCTAAGGGGGGGCTTACAGATACGCAGTATTTT
TRBJ1-6	TRBD1	few	TRBV5-1	CASSSYPGQGGSPLHF	TGCGCCAGCAGCTCCTATCCGGGACAGGGAGGATCACCCCTCCACTTT
TRBJ1-4	.	many	TRBV6-1	CATARGGRGEKLFF	TGTGCCACCGCTCGGGGGGGGCGAGGGGAAAAACTGTTTTTT
TRBJ2-2	.	.	TRBV13	CASSPRGWGAGELFF	TGTGCCAGCAGCCCTCGGGGCTGGGGTGCCGGGGAGCTGTTTTTT
TRBJ1-4	TRBD1	few	TRBV28	CASSGGTGAVEKLFF	TGTGCCAGCAGTGGCGGGACAGGGGCGGTTGAAAAACTGTTTTTT
TRBJ1-1	TRBD1	.	TRBV6-2/TRBV6-3	CASSNEQGMNTEAFF	TGTGCCAGCAGTAACGAACAGGGGATGAACACTGAAGCTTTCTTT
TRBJ1-5	.	few	TRBV11-2	CASSLDIGTNQPQHF	TGTGCCAGCAGCTTAGATATCGGGACCAATCAGCCCCAGCATTTT
TRBJ1-5	TRBD1	.	TRBV4-2	CASSQGIGTGSQPQHF	TGTGCCAGCAGCCAAGGAATCGGGACAGGGAGTCAGCCCCAGCATTTT
TRBJ2-2	.	.	TRBV5-1	CASLGPRAGELFF	TGCGCCAGCTTAGGACCTAGGGCCGGGGAGCTGTTTTTT
TRBJ1-5	.	.	TRBV6-1	CASRAAGLNQPQHF	TGTGCCAGCAGGGCCGCGGGACTCAATCAGCCCCAGCATTTT
TRBJ1-1	.	.	TRBV9	CASSVGVGGNTEAFF	TGTGCCAGCAGCGTAGGGGTAGGGGGGAACACTGAAGCTTTCTTT
TRBJ1-1	.	.	TRBV25-1	CASTGQEAMNTEAFF	TGTGCCAGCACTGGGCAGGAAGCTATGAACACTGAAGCTTTCTTT
TRBJ2-7	TRBD2	.	TRBV7-9	CASSLEPAGVRYEQYF	TGTGCCAGCAGCTTAGAACCAGCGGGAGTAAGGTACGAGCAGTACTTC
TRBJ2-7	.	.	TRBV19	CASSIDRDNSYEQYF	TGTGCCAGTAGTATAGACCGGGACAACTCCTACGAGCAGTACTTC
TRBJ2-5	.	few	TRBV6-1	CASSDTRVLQYF	TGTGCCAGCAGTGACACGAGAGTGCTCCAGTACTTC
TRBJ1-4	.	many	TRBV11-2	CASSLDGRHNEKLFF	TGTGCCAGCAGCTTAGACGGACGGCATAATGAAAAACTGTTTTTT